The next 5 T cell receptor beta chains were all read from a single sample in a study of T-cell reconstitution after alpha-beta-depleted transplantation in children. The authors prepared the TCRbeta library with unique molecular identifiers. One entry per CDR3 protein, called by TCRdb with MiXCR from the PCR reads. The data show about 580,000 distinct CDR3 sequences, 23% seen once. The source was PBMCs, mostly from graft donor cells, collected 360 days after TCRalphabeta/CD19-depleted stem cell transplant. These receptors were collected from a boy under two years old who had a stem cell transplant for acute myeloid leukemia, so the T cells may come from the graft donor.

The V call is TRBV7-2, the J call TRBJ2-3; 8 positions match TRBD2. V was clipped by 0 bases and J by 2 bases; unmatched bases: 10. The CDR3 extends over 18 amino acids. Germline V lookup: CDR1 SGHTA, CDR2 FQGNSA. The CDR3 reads CASSLATLAGGYTDTQYF. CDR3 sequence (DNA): TGTGCCAGCAGCTTAGCAACTTTGGCGGGGGGTTACACAGATACGCAGTATTTT. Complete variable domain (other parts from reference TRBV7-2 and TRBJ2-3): GAGVSQSPSNKVTEKGKDVELRCDPISGHTALYWYRQSLGQGLEFLIYFQGNSAPDKSGLPSDRFSAERTGGSVSTLTIQRTQQEDSAVYLCASSLATLAGGYTDTQYFGPGTRLTVL.

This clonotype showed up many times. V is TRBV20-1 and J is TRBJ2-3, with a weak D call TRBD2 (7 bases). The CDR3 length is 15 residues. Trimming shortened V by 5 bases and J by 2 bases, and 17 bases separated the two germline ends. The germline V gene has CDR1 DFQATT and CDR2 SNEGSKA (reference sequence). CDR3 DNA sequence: TGCAGTGCTCCCCTTGGGGGGGGGGCCACAGATACGCAGTATTTT. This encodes CSAPLGGGATDTQYF.

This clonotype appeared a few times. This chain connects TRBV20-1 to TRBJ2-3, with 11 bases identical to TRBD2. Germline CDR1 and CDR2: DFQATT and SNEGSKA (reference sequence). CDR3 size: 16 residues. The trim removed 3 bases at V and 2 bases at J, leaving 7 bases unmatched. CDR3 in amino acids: CSARLAGGLYTDTQYF. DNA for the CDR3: TGCAGTGCTAGGCTAGCGGGGGGCCTTTACACAGATACGCAGTATTTT.

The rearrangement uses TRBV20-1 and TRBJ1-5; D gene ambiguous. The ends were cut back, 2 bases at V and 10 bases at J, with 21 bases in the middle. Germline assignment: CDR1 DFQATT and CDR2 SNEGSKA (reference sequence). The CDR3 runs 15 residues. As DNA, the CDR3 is TGCAGTGCTAGACTGATGGGCGGTATATCAGGCCCCCAGCATTTT. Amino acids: CSARLMGGISGPQHF.

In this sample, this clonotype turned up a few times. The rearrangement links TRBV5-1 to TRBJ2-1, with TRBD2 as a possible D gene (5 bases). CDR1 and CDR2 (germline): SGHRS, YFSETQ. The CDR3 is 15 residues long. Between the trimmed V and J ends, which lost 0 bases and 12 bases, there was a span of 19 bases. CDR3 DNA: TGCGCCAGCAGCTTGGCCCCTAGCCCAATGTCAGGGCAGTTCTTC. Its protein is CASSLAPSPMSGQFF.